This record covers a single T cell receptor beta chain. What it binds is unknown. The sample is drawn from a study of identifying expanded T cells in peripheral blood. Whole-study results and caveats: Roughly two-week clone count variance significantly increased as total template count grew.

The V gene's germline CDR1 is LGHNA and CDR2 YSLEER. This CDR3 spans 18 amino acids. The J segment lost 0 bases and the V segment lost 0 bases, leaving 6 bases of the junction unmatched. Sequencing was performed with immunoSEQ multiplex PCR; in TCRdb, only in-frame clones are kept and a portion is missing. The sample holds roughly 61,000 clones, approximately 90% seen once. The source of this sequence is a person aged 18 to 70 in good health. The chain has TRBV4-3 and TRBJ1-1, with TRBD1 matching over 11 bases. Source material: blood. The CDR3 DNA reads TGCGCCAGCAGCCAAGACCGGGACAGGGGGGCAGTGAACACTGAAGCTTTCTTT. Protein product: CASSQDRDRGAVNTEAFF.